The sequence of this T cell receptor beta chain was determined in a study of T-cell memory formation after mild COVID-19. Study observations and caveats: Second-wave clones that peaked on day 37 lacked confirmed SARS-CoV-2 specificity.

Each CDR3 protein is one row after TCRdb ran MiXCR on the 5' RACE reads. The sample gives just over 400,000 distinct CDR3 sequences, less than 25% of which show up once; less than 15% is in the top ten. The ends were cut back, 3 bases at V and 5 bases at J, with 5 bases in the middle. This CDR3 has 11 amino acids. The germline CDR1 and CDR2 sequences are ENHRY and SYGVKD. This clonotype was recorded at least ten times. Its antigen remains unknown. This clonotype was obtained from an adult woman who had mild COVID-19 (a few samples of this study predate the infection). Cell type and time point are not known. The chain employs TRBV10-3 and TRBJ2-7, with D unclear. Material: PBMCs or a T cell subset sorted from them (not recorded which). The CDR3 DNA is TGTGCCATCAGTGAATCCCACGAGCAGTACTTC. Translated: CAISESHEQYF.